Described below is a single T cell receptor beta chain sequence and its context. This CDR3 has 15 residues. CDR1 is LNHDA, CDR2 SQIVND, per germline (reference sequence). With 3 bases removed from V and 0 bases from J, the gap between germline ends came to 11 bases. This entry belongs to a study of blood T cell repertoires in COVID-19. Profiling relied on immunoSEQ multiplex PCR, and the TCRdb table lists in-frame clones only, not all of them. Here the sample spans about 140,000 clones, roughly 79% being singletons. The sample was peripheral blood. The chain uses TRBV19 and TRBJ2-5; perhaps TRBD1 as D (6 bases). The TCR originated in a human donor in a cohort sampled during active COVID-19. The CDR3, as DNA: TGTGCCAGTAGTATCCGAGGACAGTACCAAGAGACCCAGTACTTC. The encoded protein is CASSIRGQYQETQYF.